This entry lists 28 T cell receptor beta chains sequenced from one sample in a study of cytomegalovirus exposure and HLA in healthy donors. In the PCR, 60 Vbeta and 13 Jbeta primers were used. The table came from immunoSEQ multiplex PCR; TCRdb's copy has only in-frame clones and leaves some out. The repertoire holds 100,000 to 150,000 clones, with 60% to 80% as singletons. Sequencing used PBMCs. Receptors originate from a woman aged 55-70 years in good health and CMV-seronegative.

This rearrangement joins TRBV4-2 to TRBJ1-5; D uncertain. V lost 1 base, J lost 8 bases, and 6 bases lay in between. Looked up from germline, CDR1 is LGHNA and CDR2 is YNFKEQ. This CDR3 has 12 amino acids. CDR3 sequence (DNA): TGTGCCAGCAGCCAAGGATCAGAGCCCCAGCATTTT. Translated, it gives CASSQGSEPQHF.

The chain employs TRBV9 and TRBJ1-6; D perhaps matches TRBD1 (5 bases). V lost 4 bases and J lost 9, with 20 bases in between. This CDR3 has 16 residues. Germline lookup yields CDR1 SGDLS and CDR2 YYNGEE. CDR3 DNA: TGTGCCAGCAGCTCTAGGGAGGGGACCGGACGTTCACCCCTCCACTTT. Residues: CASSSREGTGRSPLHF.

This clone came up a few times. CDR3 sequence (DNA): TGTGCCAGCAGTTCACCGGGACAGGGGGGGAGGGGACTTAGCGAGCAGTACTTC. Translating it yields CASSSPGQGGRGLSEQYF. The gene calls are TRBV28 and TRBJ2-7; 11 nucleotides align to TRBD1. Germline V gene lookup returns CDR1 MDHEN and CDR2 SYDVKM. The CDR3 contains 18 residues. V lost 4 bases and J lost 6; bases outside the gene matches: 17.

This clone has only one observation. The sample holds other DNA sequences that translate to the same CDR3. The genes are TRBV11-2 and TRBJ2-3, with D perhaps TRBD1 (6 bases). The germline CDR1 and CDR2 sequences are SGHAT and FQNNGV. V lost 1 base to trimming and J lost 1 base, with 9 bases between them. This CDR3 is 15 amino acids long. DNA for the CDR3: TGTGCCAGCAGCTTAGTGGCAGGGGGCACAGATACGCAGTATTTT. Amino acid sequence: CASSLVAGGTDTQYF.

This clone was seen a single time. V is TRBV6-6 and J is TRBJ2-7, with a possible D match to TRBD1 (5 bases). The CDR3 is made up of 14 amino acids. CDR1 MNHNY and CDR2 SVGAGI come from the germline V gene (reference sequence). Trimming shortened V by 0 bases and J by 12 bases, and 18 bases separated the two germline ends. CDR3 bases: TGTGCCAGCAGTTACTCCAACAGGAGAACCTCATGGTACTTC. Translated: CASSYSNRRTSWYF.

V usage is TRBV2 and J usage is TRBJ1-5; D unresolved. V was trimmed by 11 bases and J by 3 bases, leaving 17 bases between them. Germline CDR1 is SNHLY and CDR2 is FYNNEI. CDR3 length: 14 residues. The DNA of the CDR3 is TGTGCCGCCCAGCGGGGAGGGATCAATCAGCCCCAGCATTTT. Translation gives CAAQRGGINQPQHF.

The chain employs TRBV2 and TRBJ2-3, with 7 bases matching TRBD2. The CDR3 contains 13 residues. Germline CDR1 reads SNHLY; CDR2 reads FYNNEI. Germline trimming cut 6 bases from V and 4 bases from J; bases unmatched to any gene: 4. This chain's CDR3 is CASRTRGADTQYF. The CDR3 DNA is TGTGCCAGCAGGACCCGGGGGGCAGATACGCAGTATTTT.

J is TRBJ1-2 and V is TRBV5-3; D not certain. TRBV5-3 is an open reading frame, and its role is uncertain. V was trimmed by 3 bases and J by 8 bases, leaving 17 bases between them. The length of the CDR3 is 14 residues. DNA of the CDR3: TGTGCCAGAAGCTCCCGGAGGGTTAAGTGGGGCTACACCTTC. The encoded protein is CARSSRRVKWGYTF.

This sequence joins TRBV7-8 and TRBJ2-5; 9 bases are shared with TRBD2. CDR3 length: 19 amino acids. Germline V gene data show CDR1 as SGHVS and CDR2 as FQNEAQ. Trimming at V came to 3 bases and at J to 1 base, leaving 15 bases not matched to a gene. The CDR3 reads CASSFLFGLAGGPQETQYF. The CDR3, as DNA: TGTGCCAGCAGCTTTTTATTTGGTTTGGCGGGGGGGCCCCAAGAGACCCAGTACTTC.

CDR3 in DNA: TGTGCCAGCAGTGATCGGACAGCCGTGAACACTGAAGCTTTCTTT. Translated: CASSDRTAVNTEAFF. The chain carries TRBV6-1 and TRBJ1-1; TRBD1 might be the D (6 bases). Germline V gene sequence: CDR1 MNHNS, CDR2 SASEGT. The CDR3 runs to 15 residues. Trimming stripped 3 bases from V and 0 bases from J, with 11 bases between.

The CDR3 loop is CASRDSGVSYEQYF. The CDR3 DNA reads TGTGCCAGCAGAGATAGCGGGGTCTCCTACGAGCAGTACTTC. The chain links TRBV2 to TRBJ2-7; 8 bases map to TRBD2. The CDR3 is 14 residues long. Germline assignment: CDR1 SNHLY and CDR2 FYNNEI. With V trimmed by 6 bases and J by 0 bases, 4 bases remained unmatched.

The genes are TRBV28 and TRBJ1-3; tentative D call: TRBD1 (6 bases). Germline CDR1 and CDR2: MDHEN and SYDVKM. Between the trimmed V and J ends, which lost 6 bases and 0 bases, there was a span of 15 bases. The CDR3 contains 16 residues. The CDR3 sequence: CASSGRGFISGNTIYF. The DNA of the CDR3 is TGTGCCAGCAGCGGGAGGGGGTTCATCTCTGGAAACACCATATATTTT.

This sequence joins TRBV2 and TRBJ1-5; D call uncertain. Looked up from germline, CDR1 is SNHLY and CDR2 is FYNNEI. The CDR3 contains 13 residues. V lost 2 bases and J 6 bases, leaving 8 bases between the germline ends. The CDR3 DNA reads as TGTGCCAGCAGTGAAACGGTTGGTCAGCCCCAGCATTTT. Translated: CASSETVGQPQHF.

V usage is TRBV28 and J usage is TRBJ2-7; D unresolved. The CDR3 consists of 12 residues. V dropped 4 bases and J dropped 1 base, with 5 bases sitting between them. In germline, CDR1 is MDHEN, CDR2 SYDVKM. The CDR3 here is CASSSKSYEQYF. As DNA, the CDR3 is TGTGCCAGCAGTTCCAAATCCTACGAGCAGTACTTC.

The CDR3 protein is CASRNTETQYF. CDR3 nucleotides: TGTGCCAGCAGAAACACAGAGACCCAGTACTTC. The chain links TRBV6-1 to TRBJ2-5; no clear D gene. This CDR3 spans 11 amino acids. CDR1 and CDR2 from the germline V gene are MNHNS and SASEGT. Trimming took off 6 bases at V and 4 bases at J, with 6 bases between the two ends.

The CDR3 is CASKAGTGADTQYF. For the CDR3, the DNA is TGTGCCAGTAAGGCCGGGACAGGGGCAGATACGCAGTATTTT. V and J are TRBV19 and TRBJ2-3; TRBD1 matches at 10 bases. Looked up from germline, CDR1 is LNHDA and CDR2 is SQIVND (reference sequence). With V trimmed by 7 bases and J by 4 bases, 5 bases remained unmatched. This CDR3 has 14 residues.

CDR3 sequence reads: CASITRAGGPYEQYF. CDR3 DNA: TGTGCCAGCATAACAAGGGCCGGAGGGCCCTACGAGCAGTACTTC. V and J are TRBV6-1 and TRBJ2-7; D possibly corresponds to TRBD2 (6 bases). CDR1 and CDR2 from the germline V gene are MNHNS and SASEGT. V was shortened by 7 bases and J by 2 bases, with 18 bases between the two germline ends. CDR3 length: 15 amino acids.

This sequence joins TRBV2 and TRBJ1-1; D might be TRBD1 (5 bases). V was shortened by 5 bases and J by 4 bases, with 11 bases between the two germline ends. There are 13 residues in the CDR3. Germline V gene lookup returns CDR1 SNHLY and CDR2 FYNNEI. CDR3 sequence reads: CASSRTGGTEAFF. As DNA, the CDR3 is TGTGCCAGCAGTCGGACGGGGGGCACTGAAGCTTTCTTT.

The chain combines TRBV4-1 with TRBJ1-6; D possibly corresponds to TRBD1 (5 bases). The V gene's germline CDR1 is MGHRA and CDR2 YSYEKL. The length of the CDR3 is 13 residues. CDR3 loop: CAGGRVGNSPLHF. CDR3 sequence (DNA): TGCGCTGGGGGGAGGGTCGGGAATTCACCCCTCCACTTT.

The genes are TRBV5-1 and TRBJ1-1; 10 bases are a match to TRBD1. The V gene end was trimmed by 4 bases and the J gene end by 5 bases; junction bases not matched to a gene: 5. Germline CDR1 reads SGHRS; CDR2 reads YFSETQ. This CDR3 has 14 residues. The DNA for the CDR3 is TGCGCCAGCAGCCCGGGGGGACAGGGGACTGAAGCTTTCTTT. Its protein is CASSPGGQGTEAFF.

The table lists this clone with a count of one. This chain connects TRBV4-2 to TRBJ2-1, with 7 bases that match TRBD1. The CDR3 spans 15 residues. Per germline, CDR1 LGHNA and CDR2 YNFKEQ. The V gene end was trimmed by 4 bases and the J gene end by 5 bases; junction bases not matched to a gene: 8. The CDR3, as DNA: TGTGCCAGCAGCCGCCTCCGGGACAGTGACAATGAGCAGTTCTTC. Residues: CASSRLRDSDNEQFF.

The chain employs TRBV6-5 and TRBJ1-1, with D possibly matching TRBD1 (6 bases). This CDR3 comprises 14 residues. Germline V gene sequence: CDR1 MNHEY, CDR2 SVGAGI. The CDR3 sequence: CAALGGGREAEAFF. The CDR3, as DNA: TGTGCAGCGTTAGGGGGGGGCAGGGAGGCTGAAGCTTTCTTT.

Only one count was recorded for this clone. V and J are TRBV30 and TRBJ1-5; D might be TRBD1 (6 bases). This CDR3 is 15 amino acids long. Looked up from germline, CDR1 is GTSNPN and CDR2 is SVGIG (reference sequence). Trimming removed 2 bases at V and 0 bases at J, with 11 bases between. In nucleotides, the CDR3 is TGTGCCTGGAGTTCCACAGGGTATAGCAATCAGCCCCAGCATTTT. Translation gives CAWSSTGYSNQPQHF.

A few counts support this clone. CDR3 DNA: TGTGCCAGCAGCACGGGACAACGAGAGACCCAGTACTTC. Translation: CASSTGQRETQYF. The V call is TRBV7-7, the J call TRBJ2-5, with TRBD1 as a possible D gene (6 bases). Germline CDR1 is SSHAT and CDR2 is FNYEAQ (reference sequence). V lost 5 bases, J lost 4 bases, and 11 bases lay in between. The CDR3 runs 13 residues.

CDR3 nucleotide sequence: TGCGCCAGCAGCTCACAAGCGGGAGGCTACGAGCAGTTCTTC. It is translated as CASSSQAGGYEQFF. V usage is TRBV5-1 and J usage is TRBJ2-7; 9 bases line up with TRBD2. The J call may be in error: the DNA end matches TRBJ2-1 better. Germline V gives CDR1 SGHRS, CDR2 YFSETQ. The CDR3 loop spans 14 amino acids.

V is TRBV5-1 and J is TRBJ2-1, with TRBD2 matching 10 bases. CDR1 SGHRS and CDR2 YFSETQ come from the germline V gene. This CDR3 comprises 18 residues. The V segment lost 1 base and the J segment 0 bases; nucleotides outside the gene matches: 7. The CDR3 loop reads CASSLSLAGSSSYNEQFF. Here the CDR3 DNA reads TGCGCCAGCAGCTTGTCACTAGCGGGGAGTAGCTCCTACAATGAGCAGTTCTTC.

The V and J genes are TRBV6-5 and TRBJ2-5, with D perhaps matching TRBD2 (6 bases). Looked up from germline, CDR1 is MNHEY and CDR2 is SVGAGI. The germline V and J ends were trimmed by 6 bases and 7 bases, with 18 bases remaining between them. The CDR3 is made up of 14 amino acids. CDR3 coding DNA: TGTGCCAGCAGACCTACTCCGGGACTGGGGACCCAGTACTTC. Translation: CASRPTPGLGTQYF.

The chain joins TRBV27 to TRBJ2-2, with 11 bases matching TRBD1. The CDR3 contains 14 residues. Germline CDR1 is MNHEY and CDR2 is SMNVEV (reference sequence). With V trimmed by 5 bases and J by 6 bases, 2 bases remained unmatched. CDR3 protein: CASSLDRGPGELFF. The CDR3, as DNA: TGTGCCAGCAGTCTGGACAGGGGGCCCGGGGAGCTGTTTTTT.